This T cell receptor (beta chain) was observed in a study of shared clonotypes between healthy human individuals. Germline CDR1 reads SGHVS; CDR2 reads FNYEAQ. Deletions cut 3 bases from V and 0 bases from J, with 12 bases between. The CDR3 runs 15 residues. This table comes from immunoSEQ multiplex PCR, and its TCRdb copy is limited to in-frame clones, with some not included. Of 2 million to 2.5 million clones in the sample, about 92% were seen once. CD45RA-negative memory and CD45RA+ naive subsets were split from the CD4+ cells. Note on this clone: Its matching antigen is unknown.

Study-level findings and limits: Non-shared clonotypes were found to have lower generation probabilities than the clonotypes that were shared by all four of the sorted-subset donors. A small donor pool kept down the genetic and exposure-history diversity that was represented.

V and J are TRBV7-6 and TRBJ2-7, with D possibly TRBD1 on 5 matching bases. The source is a man between 18 and 29 years old in good health. Some clones in this sample may be carry-over from other donors' samples. The sequencing sample was made of naive CD4+ T cells from PBMCs. As to subset: CD45RA+ positively selected. The CDR3 DNA reads as TGTGCCAGCAGCTTTGTCCCCGACAGCTCCTACGAGCAGTACTTC. Encoded protein: CASSFVPDSSYEQYF.